This TCR beta chain was sequenced in a study of blood T cell repertoires in COVID-19 (dated by TCRdb to 2019 to 2021). Regarding the research as a whole: Collaborator samples came from the United States, Italy and Spain and covered acute and convalescent phases of COVID-19. The material from the prospective study consisted of cDNA or gDNA derived from T cells, B-cell-depleted T cells, or PBMCs. Deeply sampled blood TCRbeta repertoires from subjects exposed to, actively infected with, or recovered from COVID-19 were included in the dataset. The repertoires were released in a freely available public database meant as a resource for research on the immune response to SARS-CoV-2. The samples were drawn from the first 160 participants of the ongoing ImmuneRACE study and from 1,254 subjects provided by 6 global collaborators. The sample metadata nearly always contained a de-identified subject ID, COVID-19 status, age in years and sex. Where HLA class I and class II types were available, the types were taken from metadata supplied by the sample provider, not from assay-based typing. On the study overall, not on this receptor specifically: The amount of clinical and demographic metadata varied by source and participant and was provided uncurated.

V ends up 4 bases short and J 4 bases short, with an unmatched junction base count of 11. The CDR3 covers 15 residues, taking in both the cysteine and the phenylalanine. Only the CDR3 DNA stays, 45 bases, in frame from base 1. According to the germline V gene, CDR1 reads SQVTM and CDR2 reads ANQGSEA. TCRbeta CDR3 regions were amplified from genomic DNA using the immunoSEQ Assay, a bias-controlled multiplex PCR. On the study's bioinformatics: The number of nucleated cells in each sample was estimated from the amplification of reference gene primers within the assay. To quantify the absolute abundance of each unique TCRbeta CDR3 rearrangement, sequence reads were collapsed and filtered. For each sample, productive Simpson clonality was calculated by taking the square root of Simpson's diversity index across productive rearrangements. TCRdb limited this immuneACCESS table to in-frame rearrangements with V and J called. A share of clones is missing; checked studies link under half to unresolved V genes, and the rest is unexplained. V and J calls plus clone size are reproduced from that table; the DNA served to infer D and trimming. In all, the sample holds roughly 190,000 clones, and approximately 84% of those were seen once. Of the sample, 3.2% is held by the ten largest clones.

Participants in the prospective study were aged roughly 18 to 90 years, lived in 20 to 30 United States geographic areas, and enrolled through a virtual design. To assign participants to cohorts, the prospective study relied on clinical history that participants themselves reported in a screening survey and a study questionnaire. For ImmuneRACE Cohort 3, a participant was defined as recovered based on two consecutive negative NP/OP PCR tests, clearance by a healthcare professional, or resolution of symptoms. Mobile phlebotomists in the prospective study collected whole blood, serum and a nasopharyngeal or oropharyngeal swab from every participant. Additional blood draws and questionnaires over an approximately two-month period could optionally be provided by prospective study participants. Before DNA extraction, blood samples from the prospective study were shipped at room temperature or frozen.

This clone was found a few times. This receptor's antigen is unknown. The record has no base qualities; no much larger clone is one base away. The chain was built from TRBV29-1 and TRBJ1-1; 8 nucleotides in the junction match TRBD1. The sequence came from a woman aged 30 to 39 who had recovered from COVID-19. The sequenced material came from PBMCs or T cells enriched from blood (not recorded which). The CDR3 reads CSVGPGTGRGTEAFF. In nucleotide form, the sequence is TGCAGCGTTGGTCCCGGGACAGGCAGGGGCACTGAAGCTTTCTTT.